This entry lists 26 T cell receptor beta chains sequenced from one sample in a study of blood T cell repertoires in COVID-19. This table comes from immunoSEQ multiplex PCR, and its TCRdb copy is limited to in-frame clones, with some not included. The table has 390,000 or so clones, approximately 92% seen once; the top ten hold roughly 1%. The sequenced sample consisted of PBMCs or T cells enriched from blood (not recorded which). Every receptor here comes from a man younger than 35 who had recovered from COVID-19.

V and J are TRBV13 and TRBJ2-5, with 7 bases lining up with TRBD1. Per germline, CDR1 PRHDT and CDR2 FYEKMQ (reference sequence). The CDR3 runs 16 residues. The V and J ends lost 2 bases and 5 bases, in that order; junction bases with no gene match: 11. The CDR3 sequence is CASSLRLKGAKETQYF. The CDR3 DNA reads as TGTGCCAGCAGCTTAAGGCTAAAGGGGGCGAAGGAGACCCAGTACTTC.

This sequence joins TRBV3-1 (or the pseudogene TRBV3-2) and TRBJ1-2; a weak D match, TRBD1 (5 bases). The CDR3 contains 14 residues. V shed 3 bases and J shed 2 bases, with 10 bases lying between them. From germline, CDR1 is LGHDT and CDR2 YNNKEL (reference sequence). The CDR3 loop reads CASSQGLGNYGYTF. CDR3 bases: TGTGCCAGCAGCCAGGGACTGGGGAACTATGGCTACACCTTC.

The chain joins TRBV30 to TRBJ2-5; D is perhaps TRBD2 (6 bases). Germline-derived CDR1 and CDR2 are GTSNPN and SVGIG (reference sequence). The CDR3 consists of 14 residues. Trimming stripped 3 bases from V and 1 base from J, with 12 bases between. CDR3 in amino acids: CAWSKTGGQETQYF. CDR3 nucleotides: TGTGCCTGGAGCAAAACCGGGGGCCAAGAGACCCAGTACTTC. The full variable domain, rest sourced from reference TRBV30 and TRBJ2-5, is SQTIHQWPATLVQPVGSPLSLECTVEGTSNPNLYWYRQAAGRGLQLLFYSVGIGQISSEVPQNLSASRPQDRQFILSSKKLLLSDSGFYLCAWSKTGGQETQYFGPGTRLLVL.

CDR3 region: CASSWNDGVSGANVLTF. The CDR3 DNA follows: TGCGCCAGCAGCTGGAACGACGGAGTCTCTGGGGCCAACGTCCTGACTTTC. V usage is TRBV5-1 and J usage is TRBJ2-6; D is unclear. Trimming shortened V by 3 bases and J by 0 bases, and 13 bases separated the two germline ends. Per the germline V gene, CDR1 is SGHRS and CDR2 is YFSETQ. This CDR3 spans 17 amino acids.

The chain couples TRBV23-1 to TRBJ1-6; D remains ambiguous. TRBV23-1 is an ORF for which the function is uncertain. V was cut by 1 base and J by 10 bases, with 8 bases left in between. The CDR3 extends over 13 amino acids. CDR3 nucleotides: TGCGCCAGCAGTCAATTATCGAGGTCACCCCTCCACTTT. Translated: CASSQLSRSPLHF.

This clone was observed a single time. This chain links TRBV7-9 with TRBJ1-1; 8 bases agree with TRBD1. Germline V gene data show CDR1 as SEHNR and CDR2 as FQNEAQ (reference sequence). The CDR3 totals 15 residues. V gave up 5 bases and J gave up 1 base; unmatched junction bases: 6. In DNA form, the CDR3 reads TGTGCCAGCAGCCCCCGGGGGACAGGGAACACTGAAGCTTTCTTT. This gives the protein CASSPRGTGNTEAFF. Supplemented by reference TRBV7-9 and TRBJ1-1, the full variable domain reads DTGVSQNPRHKITKRGQNVTFRCDPISEHNRLYWYRQTLGQGPEFLTYFQNEAQLEKSRLLSDRFSAERPKGSFSTLEIQRTEQGDSAMYLCASSPRGTGNTEAFFGQGTRLTVV.

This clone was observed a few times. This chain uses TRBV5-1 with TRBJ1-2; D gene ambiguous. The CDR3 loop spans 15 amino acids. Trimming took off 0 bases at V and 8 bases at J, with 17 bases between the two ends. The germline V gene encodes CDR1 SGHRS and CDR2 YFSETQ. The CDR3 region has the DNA TGCGCCAGCAGCTTGGGTCCGGGAGTGGAGTCGGGCTACACCTTC. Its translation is CASSLGPGVESGYTF.

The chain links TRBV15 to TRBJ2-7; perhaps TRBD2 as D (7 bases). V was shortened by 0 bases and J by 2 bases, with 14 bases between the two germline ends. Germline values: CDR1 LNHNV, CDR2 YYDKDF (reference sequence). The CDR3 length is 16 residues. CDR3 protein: CATSRDWGGDPYEQYF. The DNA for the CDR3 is TGTGCCACCAGCAGAGATTGGGGGGGCGACCCCTACGAGCAGTACTTC.

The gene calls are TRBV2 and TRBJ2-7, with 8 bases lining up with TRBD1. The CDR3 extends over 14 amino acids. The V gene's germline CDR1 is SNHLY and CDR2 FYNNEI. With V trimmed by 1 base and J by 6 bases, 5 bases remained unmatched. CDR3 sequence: CASSEGRGLGEQYF. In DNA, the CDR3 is TGTGCCAGCAGTGAAGGCAGGGGGCTCGGCGAGCAGTACTTC. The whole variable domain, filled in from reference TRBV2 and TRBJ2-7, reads EPEVTQTPSHQVTQMGQEVILRCVPISNHLYFYWYRQILGQKVEFLVSFYNNEISEKSEIFDDQFSVERPDGSNFTLKIRSTKLEDSAMYFCASSEGRGLGEQYFGPGTRLTVT.

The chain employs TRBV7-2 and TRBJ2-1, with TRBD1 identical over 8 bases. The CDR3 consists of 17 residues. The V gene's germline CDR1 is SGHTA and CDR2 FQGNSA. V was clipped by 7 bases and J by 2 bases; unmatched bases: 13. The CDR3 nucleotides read TGTGCCAGCACTCCCCGGCCCCGGGACAGGACCTACAATGAGCAGTTCTTC. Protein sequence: CASTPRPRDRTYNEQFF.

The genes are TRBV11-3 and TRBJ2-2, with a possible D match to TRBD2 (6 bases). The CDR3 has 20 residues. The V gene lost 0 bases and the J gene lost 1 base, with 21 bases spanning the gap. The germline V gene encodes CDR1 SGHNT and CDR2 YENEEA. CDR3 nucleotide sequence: TGTGCCAGCAGCTTAGATCTATTTGGAGGGGCGGTGGGGAACACCGGGGAGCTGTTTTTT. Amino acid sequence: CASSLDLFGGAVGNTGELFF.

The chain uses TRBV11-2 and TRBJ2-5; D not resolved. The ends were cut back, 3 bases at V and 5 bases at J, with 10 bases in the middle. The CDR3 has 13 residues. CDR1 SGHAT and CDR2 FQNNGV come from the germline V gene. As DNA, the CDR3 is TGTGCCAGCAGCTTGGAAGCGAGGGAGACCCAGTACTTC. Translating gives CASSLEARETQYF.

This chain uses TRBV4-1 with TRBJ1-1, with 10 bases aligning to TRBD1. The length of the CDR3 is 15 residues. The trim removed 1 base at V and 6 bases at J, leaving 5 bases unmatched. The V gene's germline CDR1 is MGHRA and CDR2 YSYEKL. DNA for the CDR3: TGCGCCAGCAGCCAAGGGCCGGACAGGGGGTCTGAAGCTTTCTTT. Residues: CASSQGPDRGSEAFF.

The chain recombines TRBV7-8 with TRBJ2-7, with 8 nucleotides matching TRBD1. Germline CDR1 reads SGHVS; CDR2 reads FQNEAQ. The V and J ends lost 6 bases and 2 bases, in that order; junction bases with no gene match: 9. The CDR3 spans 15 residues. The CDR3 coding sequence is TGTGCCAGCAGTTTGGACAGGGTGAGTCCCTACGAGCAGTACTTC. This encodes CASSLDRVSPYEQYF. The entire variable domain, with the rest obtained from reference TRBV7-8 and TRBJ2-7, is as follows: GAGVSQSPRYKVAKRGQDVALRCDPISGHVSLFWYQQALGQGPEFLTYFQNEAQLDKSGLPSDRFFAERPEGSVSTLKIQRTQQEDSAVYLCASSLDRVSPYEQYFGPGTRLTVT.

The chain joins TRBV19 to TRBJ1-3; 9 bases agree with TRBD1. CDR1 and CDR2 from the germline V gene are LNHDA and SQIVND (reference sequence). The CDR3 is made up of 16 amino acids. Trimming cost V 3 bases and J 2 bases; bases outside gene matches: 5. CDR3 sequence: CASSIPQGATGNTIYF. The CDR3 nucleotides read TGTGCCAGTAGTATCCCACAGGGGGCGACTGGAAACACCATATATTTT.

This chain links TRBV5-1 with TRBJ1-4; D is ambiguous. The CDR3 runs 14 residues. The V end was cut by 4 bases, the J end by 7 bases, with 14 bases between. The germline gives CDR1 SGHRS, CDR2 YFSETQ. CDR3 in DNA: TGCGCCAGCAGCCTGGGCCGCCCGGGTGAAAAACTGTTTTTT. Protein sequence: CASSLGRPGEKLFF.

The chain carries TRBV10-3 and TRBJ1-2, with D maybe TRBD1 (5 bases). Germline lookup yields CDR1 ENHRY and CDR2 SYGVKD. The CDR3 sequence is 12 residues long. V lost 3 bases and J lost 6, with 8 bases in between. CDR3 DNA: TGTGCCATCAGTGACAGGGTGGATGGCTACACCTTC. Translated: CAISDRVDGYTF.

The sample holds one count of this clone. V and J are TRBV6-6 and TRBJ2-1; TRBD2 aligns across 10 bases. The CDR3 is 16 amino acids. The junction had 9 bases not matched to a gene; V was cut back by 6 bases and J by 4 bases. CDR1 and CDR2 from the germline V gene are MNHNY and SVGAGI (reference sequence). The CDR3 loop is CASSPSDSGRYNEQFF. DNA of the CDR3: TGTGCCAGCAGCCCCTCTGATAGCGGGAGGTACAATGAGCAGTTCTTC.

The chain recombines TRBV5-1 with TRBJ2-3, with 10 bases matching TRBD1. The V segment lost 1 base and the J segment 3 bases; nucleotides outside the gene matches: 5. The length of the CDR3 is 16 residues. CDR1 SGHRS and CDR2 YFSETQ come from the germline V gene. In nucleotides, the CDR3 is TGCGCCAGCAGCTTGCTGACAGGGGGCGGAACAGATACGCAGTATTTT. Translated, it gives CASSLLTGGGTDTQYF.

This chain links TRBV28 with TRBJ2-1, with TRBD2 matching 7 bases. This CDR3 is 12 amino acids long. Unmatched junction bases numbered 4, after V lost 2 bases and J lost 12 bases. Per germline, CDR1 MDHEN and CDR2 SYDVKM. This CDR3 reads CASSLEERGQFF. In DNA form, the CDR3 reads TGTGCCAGCAGTTTAGAGGAGCGGGGGCAGTTCTTC.

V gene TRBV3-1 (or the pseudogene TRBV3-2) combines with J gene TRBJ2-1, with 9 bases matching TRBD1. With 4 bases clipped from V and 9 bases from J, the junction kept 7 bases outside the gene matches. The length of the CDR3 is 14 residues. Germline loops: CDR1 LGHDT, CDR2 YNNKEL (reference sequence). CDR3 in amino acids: CASSPKGQGSEQFF. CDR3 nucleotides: TGTGCCAGCAGCCCCAAGGGACAGGGCAGTGAGCAGTTCTTC.

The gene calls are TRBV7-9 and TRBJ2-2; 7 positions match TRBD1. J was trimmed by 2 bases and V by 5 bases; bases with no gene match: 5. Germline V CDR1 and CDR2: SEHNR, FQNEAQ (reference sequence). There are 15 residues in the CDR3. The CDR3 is CASSLGQINTGELFF. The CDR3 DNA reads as TGTGCCAGCAGCCTGGGACAGATTAACACCGGGGAGCTGTTTTTT.

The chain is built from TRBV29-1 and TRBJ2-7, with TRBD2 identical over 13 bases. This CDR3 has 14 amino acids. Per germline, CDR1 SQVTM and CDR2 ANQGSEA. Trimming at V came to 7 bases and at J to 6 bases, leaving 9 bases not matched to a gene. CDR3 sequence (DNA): TGCAGCGGGGGGACTAGCGGGGATTCGGTCGAGCAGTACTTC. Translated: CSGGTSGDSVEQYF.

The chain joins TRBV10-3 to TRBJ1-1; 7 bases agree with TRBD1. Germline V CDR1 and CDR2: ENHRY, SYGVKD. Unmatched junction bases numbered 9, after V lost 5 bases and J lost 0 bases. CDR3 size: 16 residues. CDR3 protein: CAISRGLSLMNTEAFF. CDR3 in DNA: TGTGCCATCAGTAGGGGGCTCTCTCTCATGAACACTGAAGCTTTCTTT.

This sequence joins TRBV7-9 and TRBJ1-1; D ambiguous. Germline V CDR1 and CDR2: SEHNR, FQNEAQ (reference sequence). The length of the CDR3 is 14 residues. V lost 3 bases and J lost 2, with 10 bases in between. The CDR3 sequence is CASSLGTANTEAFF. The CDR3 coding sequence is TGTGCCAGCAGCTTGGGTACAGCCAACACTGAAGCTTTCTTT. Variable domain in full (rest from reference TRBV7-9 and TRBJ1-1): DTGVSQNPRHKITKRGQNVTFRCDPISEHNRLYWYRQTLGQGPEFLTYFQNEAQLEKSRLLSDRFSAERPKGSFSTLEIQRTEQGDSAMYLCASSLGTANTEAFFGQGTRLTVV.

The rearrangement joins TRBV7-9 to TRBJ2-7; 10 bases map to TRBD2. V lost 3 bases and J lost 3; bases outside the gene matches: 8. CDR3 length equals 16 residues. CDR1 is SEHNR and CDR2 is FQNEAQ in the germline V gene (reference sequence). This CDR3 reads CASSFQRGLANYEQYF. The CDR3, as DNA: TGTGCCAGCAGCTTTCAAAGGGGACTAGCGAACTACGAGCAGTACTTC.